The rows below give T cell receptor beta chains drawn from one sample of a study of blood T cell repertoires in COVID-19. Assay: immunoSEQ multiplex PCR; the TCRdb copy retains only in-frame clones and omits some. The table shows 50,000 to 65,000 clones, with approximately 90% occurring only once. The sequenced material came from peripheral blood. These receptors all stem from a man aged 45 to 65 with acute or convalescent COVID-19. Both conserved end residues are part of each CDR3. Each record gives: CDR3 protein, CDR3 DNA, J gene, clone size, V gene, D gene, CDR3 length. D genes are given only for firm matches. Expanded clones get a size class; other rows say once, few or many, or leave the size out.

CAISLEQGGEQYF TGTGCCATCAGTCTAGAACAGGGCGGGGAGCAGTACTTC TRBJ2-7 . TRBV10-3 . 13
CASSPTGLLEGYTF TGTGCCAGCAGCCCAACCGGCTTATTGGAGGGCTACACCTTC TRBJ1-2 . TRBV4-2 . 14
CASSPDDIYTEAFF TGTGCCAGCTCACCAGATGACATTTACACTGAAGCTTTCTTT TRBJ1-1 . TRBV18 . 14
CASSGQAGTGLGYTF TGCGCCAGCAGCGGACAGGCCGGGACAGGGCTTGGCTACACCTTC TRBJ1-2 . TRBV5-1 TRBD1 15
CASIMTPGANVLTF TGCGCCAGCATTATGACTCCTGGGGCCAACGTCCTGACTTTC TRBJ2-6 . TRBV10-2 . 14
CATSDTGTGKYEQYF TGTGCCACCAGTGACACCGGGACAGGGAAATACGAGCAGTACTTC TRBJ2-7 . TRBV24-1 TRBD1 15
CASIARLGPHEQYF TGTGCCAGCATAGCCCGCCTGGGTCCCCACGAGCAGTACTTC TRBJ2-7 once TRBV2 . 14
CASSFSTGFSGNTIYF TGCGCCAGCAGCTTTTCTACAGGGTTCTCTGGAAACACCATATATTTT TRBJ1-3 . TRBV5-1 . 16
CASSVSQGTNSPLHF TGTGCCAGCAGTGTGTCCCAGGGAACTAACTCACCCCTCCACTTT TRBJ1-6 . TRBV2 . 15
CASSRDSSTLRNYGYTF TGCGCCAGCAGCCGGGACAGTTCAACCCTTCGTAACTATGGCTACACCTTC TRBJ1-2 . TRBV5-1 TRBD1 17
CASSSILNTEAFF TGTGCCAGCAGCTCCATACTTAACACTGAAGCTTTCTTT TRBJ1-1 . TRBV3-1/TRBV3-2 . 13
CASSQDPGGAAYEQYF TGCGCCAGCAGCCAAGACCCCGGGGGGGCCGCCTACGAGCAGTACTTC TRBJ2-7 once TRBV4-1 TRBD2 16
CASSQELGGSGYTF TGTGCCAGCAGCCAAGAACTGGGGGGTAGTGGCTACACCTTC TRBJ1-2 . TRBV3-1/TRBV3-2 . 14
CAWNQGADYGYTF TGTGCCTGGAACCAGGGGGCTGACTATGGCTACACCTTC TRBJ1-2 once TRBV30 TRBD1 13
CASSLNQGSSSNTEAFF TGCGCCAGCAGCTTAAATCAGGGATCCAGCTCCAACACTGAAGCTTTCTTT TRBJ1-1 . TRBV5-1 . 17
CASSRTSGAYNEQFF TGTGCCAGCAGCAGGACTAGCGGGGCCTACAATGAGCAGTTCTTC TRBJ2-1 . TRBV7-3 TRBD2 15
CASSQGTGGGLWF TGTGCCAGCAGCCAAGGGACAGGGGGCGGCCTTTGGTTC TRBJ2-7 . TRBV14 TRBD1 13
CASSQGYGSTGGNSPLHF TGTGCCAGCAGCCAAGGGTATGGTTCGACAGGGGGAAATTCACCCCTCCACTTT TRBJ1-6 . TRBV3-1/TRBV3-2 TRBD1 18
CASSAGQHYEQYF TGTGCCAGCAGTGCGGGACAGCACTACGAGCAGTACTTC TRBJ2-7 . TRBV2 TRBD1 13
CASSIAGTGGTGYTF TGTGCCAGTAGTATAGCTGGGACAGGGGGCACTGGCTACACCTTC TRBJ1-2 . TRBV19 TRBD1 15
CAINRDRVTNEQFF TGTGCCATTAACCGGGACAGGGTCACCAATGAGCAGTTCTTC TRBJ2-1 . TRBV24-1 TRBD1 14
CASSPPGASTEAFF TGCGCCAGCAGTCCCCCAGGGGCTAGCACTGAAGCTTTCTTT TRBJ1-1 . TRBV4-1 . 14
CASSGPSGGAQETQYF TGTGCCAGCAGTGGTCCTAGCGGGGGGGCCCAGGAGACCCAGTACTTC TRBJ2-5 . TRBV9 TRBD2 16
CASSVGGTFNEQFF TGTGCCAGCAGCGTAGGAGGAACTTTCAATGAGCAGTTCTTC TRBJ2-1 . TRBV9 . 14
CASSEGQRLSTDTQYF TGTGCCAGCAGTGAGGGCCAGCGGTTAAGCACAGATACGCAGTATTTT TRBJ2-3 . TRBV25-1 . 16
CASSQEGDRGSYEQYF TGCGCCAGCAGCCAAGAAGGAGACAGGGGTTCCTACGAGCAGTACTTC TRBJ2-7 . TRBV4-1 TRBD1 16
CASRPGTGRNTQYF TGTGCCAGCAGACCCGGGACAGGGAGGAATACGCAGTATTTT TRBJ2-3 once TRBV28 TRBD1 14
CAWSKGLTAPRGDEQFF TGTGCCTGGAGTAAGGGCCTGACCGCACCGCGGGGAGATGAGCAGTTCTTC TRBJ2-1 . TRBV30 . 17
CASSPASGGLDNEQFF TGTGCCAGCAGCCCAGCTAGCGGGGGGCTCGACAATGAGCAGTTCTTC TRBJ2-1 . TRBV3-1/TRBV3-2 TRBD2 16
CASSGAGYEQYF TGTGCCAGCAGTGGGGCGGGGTACGAGCAGTACTTC TRBJ2-7 . TRBV2 . 12
CATGQGETQYF TGTGCCACTGGACAGGGGGAGACCCAGTACTTC TRBJ2-5 once TRBV12-3/TRBV12-4 TRBD1 11
CASSPDNRAYGYTF TGTGCCAGCAGCCCCGACAACAGGGCGTATGGCTACACCTTC TRBJ1-2 . TRBV7-3 . 14
CASSEASGRLYGYTF TGTGCCAGCAGTGAAGCCTCGGGCAGACTATATGGCTACACCTTC TRBJ1-2 . TRBV6-1 . 15
CASSLAGGYNSPLHF TGCGCCAGCAGCTTGGCCGGCGGATATAATTCACCCCTCCACTTT TRBJ1-6 . TRBV5-1 . 15
CATSDTTLGGTEAFF TGTGCCACCAGTGATACCACTCTCGGGGGCACTGAAGCTTTCTTT TRBJ1-1 . TRBV24-1 . 15
CASQSSGGPYNEQFF TGTGCCAGCCAGTCTAGCGGGGGGCCGTACAATGAGCAGTTCTTC TRBJ2-1 once TRBV19 TRBD2 15
CASSQAGGNQPQHF TGTGCCAGCAGCCAAGCAGGGGGCAATCAGCCCCAGCATTTT TRBJ1-5 . TRBV3-1/TRBV3-2 . 14
CASSLRLAGTDTQYF TGTGCCAGCAGCTTGAGGCTAGCGGGCACAGATACGCAGTATTTT TRBJ2-3 . TRBV5-4 TRBD2 15
CASSLDPGTGDREQYF TGCGCCAGCAGCTTGGACCCCGGGACAGGGGACCGCGAGCAGTACTTC TRBJ2-7 . TRBV5-1 TRBD1 16
CASSPQGANTEAFF TGTGCCAGCTCACCACAGGGAGCGAACACTGAAGCTTTCTTT TRBJ1-1 . TRBV18 . 14
CASRSQGQPRDTEAFF TGCGCCAGCAGGTCTCAAGGACAGCCCAGGGACACTGAAGCTTTCTTT TRBJ1-1 . TRBV5-1 . 16
CASSPASIPRVPQHF TGCGCCAGCAGCCCGGCTTCGATCCCTCGGGTGCCCCAGCATTTT TRBJ1-5 . TRBV4-1 . 15
CASSYRTRGSYEQYF TGTGCCAGCAGTTACCGAACGCGGGGCTCCTACGAGCAGTACTTC TRBJ2-7 . TRBV6-6 . 15
CASSQEYSPLHF TGTGCCAGCAGCCAGGAGTATTCACCCCTCCACTTT TRBJ1-6 . TRBV3-1/TRBV3-2 . 12
CASSSWSSTSGTDTQYF TGCGCCAGCAGCTCGTGGAGTTCTACTAGCGGCACAGATACGCAGTATTTT TRBJ2-3 . TRBV5-1 TRBD2 17
CASSRGQNYEQYF TGTGCCAGCAGCCGAGGACAGAACTACGAGCAGTACTTC TRBJ2-7 . TRBV7-3 . 13
CASSLDWDRRKNIQYF TGTGCCAGCAGCTTAGATTGGGACAGACGCAAAAACATTCAGTACTTC TRBJ2-4 . TRBV7-2 TRBD1 16
CASSMTGGFGSPLHF TGTGCCAGCTCCATGACAGGGGGGTTCGGGTCACCCCTCCACTTT TRBJ1-6 once TRBV28 TRBD1 15
CASSPPGYNSPLHF TGTGCCAGCAGCCCCCCGGGGTATAATTCACCCCTCCACTTT TRBJ1-6 . TRBV3-1/TRBV3-2 . 14
CASSTHQGTEAFF TGCGCCAGCAGCACGCATCAGGGCACTGAAGCTTTCTTT TRBJ1-1 few TRBV4-1 . 13
CASSPLRDRFNSPLHF TGTGCCAGCAGCCCACTCCGGGACAGGTTCAATTCACCCCTCCACTTT TRBJ1-6 . TRBV3-1/TRBV3-2 TRBD1 16
CASSRLAGGSTDTQYF TGTGCCAGTAGTAGGCTAGCGGGGGGATCCACAGATACGCAGTATTTT TRBJ2-3 . TRBV19 TRBD2 16
CASSLGIGGYYGYTF TGTGCCAGCAGCTTGGGGATTGGAGGTTACTATGGCTACACCTTC TRBJ1-2 medium-sized TRBV5-4 . 15
CASSAGQGFEQYF TGCGCCAGCAGTGCGGGACAGGGGTTCGAGCAGTACTTC TRBJ2-7 few TRBV10-2 TRBD1 13
CASSLGRNQPQHF TGTGCCAGCAGCTTAGGCCGGAATCAGCCCCAGCATTTT TRBJ1-5 . TRBV7-2 . 13